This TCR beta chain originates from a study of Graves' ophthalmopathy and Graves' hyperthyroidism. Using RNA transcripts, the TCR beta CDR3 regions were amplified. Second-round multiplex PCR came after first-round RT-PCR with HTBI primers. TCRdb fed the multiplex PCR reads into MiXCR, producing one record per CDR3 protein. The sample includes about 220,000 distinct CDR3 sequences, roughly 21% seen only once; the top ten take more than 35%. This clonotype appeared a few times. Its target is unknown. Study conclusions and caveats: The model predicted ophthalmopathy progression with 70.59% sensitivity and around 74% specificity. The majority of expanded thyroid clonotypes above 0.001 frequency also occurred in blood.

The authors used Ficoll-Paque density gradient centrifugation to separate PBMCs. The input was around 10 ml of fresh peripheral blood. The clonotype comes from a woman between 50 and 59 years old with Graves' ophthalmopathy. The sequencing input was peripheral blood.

The CDR3 bases are TGCGCCAGCAGATGGGGAATGGCTGACTACGAGCAGTACTTC. Its translation is CASRWGMADYEQYF. The chain is built from TRBV5-1 and TRBJ2-7; D remains ambiguous. From germline, CDR1 is SGHRS and CDR2 YFSETQ. This CDR3 region has 14 residues. V was clipped by 5 bases and J by 3 bases, with 15 bases between them.